The sequence of this T cell receptor (beta chain) was determined in a study of cytomegalovirus exposure and HLA in healthy donors. This CDR3 region has 17 residues. The germline V gene has CDR1 MGHDK and CDR2 SYGVNS. Trimming cost V 4 bases and J 0 bases, with 16 bases left between them. Both 60 Vbeta primers and 13 Jbeta primers went into the PCR. Sequencing used immunoSEQ multiplex PCR; TCRdb keeps in-frame clones, though not all of them. The data hold about 180,000 clones, with roughly 81% observed a single time. This clone was found a few times. J is TRBJ1-3 and V is TRBV25-1; D is possibly TRBD1 (5 bases). The clonotype was recovered from a woman aged 18-35 years in good health and CMV-seropositive. The sample consisted of PBMCs. The CDR3: CASSAHRGNCSGNTIYF. CDR3 nucleotide sequence: TGTGCCAGCAGTGCCCACCGGGGGAACTGCTCTGGAAACACCATATATTTT.